This TCR beta chain was sequenced in a study of T-cell memory formation after mild COVID-19. Study results and limitations: The main location of contracting CD4+ clones was CM and EM, and that of contracting CD8+ clones was EMRA.

This clonotype was seen at least ten times. As yet, its antigen is unknown. A junction end diverges from the germline sequence, so it may reflect a read error. CDR3 size: 14 residues. From germline, CDR1 is SGHRS and CDR2 YFSETQ. TCRalpha and TCRbeta libraries used 5'RACE with constant-segment primers and UMIs. TCRdb reprocessed the 5' RACE reads with MiXCR, giving one entry per CDR3 protein. The sample holds 580,000 or so distinct CDR3 sequences; about 18% are singletons and the top ten take roughly 7.7%. The clonotype comes from an adult woman who had mild COVID-19 (a few samples of this study predate the infection). Cell type and time point are not known. The chain recombines TRBV5-1 with TRBJ2-7; a weak D match, TRBD1 (6 bases). The sequenced sample was PBMCs or a T cell subset sorted from them (not recorded which). The CDR3: CASSPRTDSYEQYF. CDR3 coding DNA: TGTGCCAGCAGCCCCCGGACAGACTCCTACGAGCAGTACTTC.